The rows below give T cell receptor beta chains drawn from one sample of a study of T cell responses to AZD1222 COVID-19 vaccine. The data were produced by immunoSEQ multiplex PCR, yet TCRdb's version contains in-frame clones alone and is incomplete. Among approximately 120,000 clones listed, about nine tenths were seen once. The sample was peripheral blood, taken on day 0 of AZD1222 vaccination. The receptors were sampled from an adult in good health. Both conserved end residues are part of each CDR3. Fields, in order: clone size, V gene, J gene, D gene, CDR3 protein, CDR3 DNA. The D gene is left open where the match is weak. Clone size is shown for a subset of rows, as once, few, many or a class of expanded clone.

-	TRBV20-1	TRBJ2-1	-	CSASFPGAYNEQFF	TGCAGTGCTAGTTTCCCAGGGGCCTACAATGAGCAGTTCTTC
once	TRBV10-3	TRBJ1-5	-	CAIRGGLNQPQHF	TGTGCCATCAGGGGCGGCCTCAATCAGCCCCAGCATTTT
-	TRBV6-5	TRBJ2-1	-	CASQLGGTWYNEQFF	TGTGCCAGCCAGTTGGGCGGGACATGGTACAATGAGCAGTTCTTC
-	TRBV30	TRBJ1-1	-	CAWSPSYSRGAFF	TGTGCCTGGAGTCCGTCGTATAGTAGAGGGGCTTTCTTT
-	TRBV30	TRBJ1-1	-	CAWSFRDTQGTEAFF	TGTGCCTGGAGTTTCCGAGACACCCAGGGCACTGAAGCTTTCTTT
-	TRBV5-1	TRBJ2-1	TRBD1	CASSPRDRGDEQFF	TGCGCCAGCAGCCCCCGGGACAGGGGTGATGAGCAGTTCTTC
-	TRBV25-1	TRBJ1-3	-	CASSEAQFHTIYF	TGTGCCAGCAGTGAGGCCCAGTTCCACACCATATATTTT
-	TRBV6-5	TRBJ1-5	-	CASSGGGNQPQHF	TGTGCCAGCAGCGGGGGCGGAAATCAGCCCCAGCATTTT
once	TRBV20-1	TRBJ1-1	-	CSAYRDRAFF	TGCAGTGCTTACCGGGACCGGGCTTTCTTT
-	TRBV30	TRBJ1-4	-	CAWSAINEKLFF	TGTGCCTGGAGTGCGATAAATGAAAAACTGTTTTTT
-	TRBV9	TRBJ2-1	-	CASSVEQHNEQFF	TGTGCCAGCAGCGTAGAACAGCACAATGAGCAGTTCTTC
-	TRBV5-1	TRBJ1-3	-	CASSFSEGTKNTIYF	TGCGCCAGCAGCTTTAGTGAGGGGACGAAGAACACCATATATTTT
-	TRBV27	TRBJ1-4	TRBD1	CASSRNRDSNEKLFF	TGTGCCAGCAGTCGAAACCGGGACAGTAATGAAAAACTGTTTTTT
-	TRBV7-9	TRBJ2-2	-	CASSAGLNTGELFF	TGTGCCAGCAGCGCTGGACTGAACACCGGGGAGCTGTTTTTT
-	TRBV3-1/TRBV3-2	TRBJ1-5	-	CASSQGYGGFPNQPQHF	TGTGCCAGCAGCCAAGGGTATGGGGGGTTCCCCAATCAGCCCCAGCATTTT
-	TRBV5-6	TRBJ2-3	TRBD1	CASSSTGSVDTQYF	TGTGCCAGCAGCTCGACAGGGTCTGTAGATACGCAGTATTTT
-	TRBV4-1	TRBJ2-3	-	CASSHVAGDTQYF	TGCGCCAGCAGCCACGTGGCCGGAGATACGCAGTATTTT
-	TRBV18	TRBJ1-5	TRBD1	CASSPGVPRGHQPQHF	TGTGCCAGCTCACCAGGGGTTCCGAGGGGGCATCAGCCCCAGCATTTT
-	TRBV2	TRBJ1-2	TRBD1	CASRSRDRGQNYGYTF	TGTGCCAGCAGATCCCGGGACAGGGGGCAGAACTATGGCTACACCTTC
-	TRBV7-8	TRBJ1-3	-	CASSAGLGGTNTIYF	TGTGCCAGCAGCGCGGGCCTCGGGGGGACAAACACCATATATTTT
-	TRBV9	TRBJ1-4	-	CASSVAASSNEKLFF	TGTGCCAGCAGCGTAGCGGCATCGAGTAATGAAAAACTGTTTTTT
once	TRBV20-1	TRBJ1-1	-	CSASQMSGTGHEAFF	TGCAGTGCTAGTCAAATGTCGGGAACAGGGCATGAAGCTTTCTTT
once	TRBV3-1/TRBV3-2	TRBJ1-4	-	CASSQVRDEKLFF	TGTGCCAGCAGCCAAGTCAGGGATGAAAAACTGTTTTTT
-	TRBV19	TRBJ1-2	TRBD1	CASSIRDRVSYGYTF	TGTGCCAGTAGTATTCGAGACAGGGTTAGCTATGGCTACACCTTC
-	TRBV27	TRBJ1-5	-	CASRPVEPNQPQHF	TGTGCCAGCCGTCCGGTGGAGCCAAATCAGCCCCAGCATTTT
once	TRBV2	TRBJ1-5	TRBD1	CASSVETGGHQPQHF	TGTGCCAGCAGTGTTGAGACAGGGGGCCATCAGCCCCAGCATTTT
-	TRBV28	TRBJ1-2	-	CASSLRQVNYGYTF	TGTGCCAGCAGTTTACGACAGGTAAACTATGGCTACACCTTC
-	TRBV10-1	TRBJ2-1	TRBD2	CATKGLAGGPHYNEQFF	TGCGCCACCAAAGGACTAGCGGGAGGGCCTCACTACAATGAGCAGTTCTTC